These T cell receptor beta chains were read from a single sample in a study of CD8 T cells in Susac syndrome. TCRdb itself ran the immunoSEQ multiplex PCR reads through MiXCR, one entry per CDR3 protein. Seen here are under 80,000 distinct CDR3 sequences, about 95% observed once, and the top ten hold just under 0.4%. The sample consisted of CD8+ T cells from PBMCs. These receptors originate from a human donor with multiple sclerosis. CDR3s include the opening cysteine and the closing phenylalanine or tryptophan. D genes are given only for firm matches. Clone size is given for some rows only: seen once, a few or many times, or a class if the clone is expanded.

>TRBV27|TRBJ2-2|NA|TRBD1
TGTGCCAGCAGTCTACAGGGGGGCGGGGAGCTGTTTTTT
CASSLQGGGELFF
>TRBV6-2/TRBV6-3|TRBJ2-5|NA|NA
TGTGCCAGCAGTTACTCGATGACTGGCGTCGGTGAGACCCAGTACTTC
CASSYSMTGVGETQYF
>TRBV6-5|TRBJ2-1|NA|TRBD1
TGTGCCAGCAGTTACTCGGCCTATTGGGACAGGGACTACAATGAGCAGTTCTTC
CASSYSAYWDRDYNEQFF
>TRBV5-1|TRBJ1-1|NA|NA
TGCGCCAGCAGCTTCGGTTCGGAAGAAATCTACATGAACACTGAAGCTTTCTTT
CASSFGSEEIYMNTEAFF
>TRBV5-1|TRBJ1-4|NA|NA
TGCGCCAGCTCGGACTCAGCTAATGAAAAACTGTTTTTT
CASSDSANEKLFF
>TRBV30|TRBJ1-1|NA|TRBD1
TGTGCCTGGAGTGTGACAGGGGGCACTGAAGCTTTCTTT
CAWSVTGGTEAFF
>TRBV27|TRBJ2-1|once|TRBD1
TGTGCCAGCAGTCCCGGACAGGGGAATGAGCAGTTCTTC
CASSPGQGNEQFF
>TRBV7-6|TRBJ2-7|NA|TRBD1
TGTGCCAGCAGCTTAGAGGCAGGGGGCGCCTACGAGCAGTACTTC
CASSLEAGGAYEQYF
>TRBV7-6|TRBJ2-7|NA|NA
TGTGCCAGCAGGGCAACCGGGACGGGGGCTTACGAGCAGTACTTC
CASRATGTGAYEQYF
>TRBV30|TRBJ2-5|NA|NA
TGTGCCTGGAGTGTAACTGGGGAAGAGACCCAGTACTTC
CAWSVTGEETQYF
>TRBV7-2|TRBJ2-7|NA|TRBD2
TGTGCCAGCAGCCCGGGACTAGCGGGAGGAAAGTCCTACGAGCAGTACTTC
CASSPGLAGGKSYEQYF
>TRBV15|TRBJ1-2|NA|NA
TGTGCCACCAGTGGAGAGGGTCCTGACTATGGCTACACCTTC
CATSGEGPDYGYTF
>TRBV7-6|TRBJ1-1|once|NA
TGTGCCAGCAGCTTAGGGCGGCAAGAGATGAACACTGAAGCTTTCTTT
CASSLGRQEMNTEAFF
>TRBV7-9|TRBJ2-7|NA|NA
TGTGCCAGCAGATCATCCGAGGCTGGCGAGCAGTACTTC
CASRSSEAGEQYF
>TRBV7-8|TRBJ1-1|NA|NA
TGTGCCAGCAGCTCCGAGGGAGTAAACACTGAAGCTTTCTTT
CASSSEGVNTEAFF
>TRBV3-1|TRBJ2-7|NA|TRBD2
TGTGCCAGCAGCCCGAGCGGGGGGGCTGGGTACGAGCAGTACTTC
CASSPSGGAGYEQYF
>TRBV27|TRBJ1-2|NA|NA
TGTGCCAGCAGTTTAGGGGGGACTCAGGGCCCCTATGGCTACACCTTC
CASSLGGTQGPYGYTF
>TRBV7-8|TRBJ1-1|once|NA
TGTGCCTGGGGTCTGAACACTGAAGCTTTCTTT
CAWGLNTEAFF
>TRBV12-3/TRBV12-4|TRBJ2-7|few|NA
TGTGCCAGCAGGGGGTCCTACGAGCAGTACTTC
CASRGSYEQYF
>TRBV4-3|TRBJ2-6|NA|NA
TGCGCCAGCAGCCACTCAGAGGGAACCGGGGCCAACGTCCTGACTTTC
CASSHSEGTGANVLTF
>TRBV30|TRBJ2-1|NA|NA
TGTGCCTGGGACTCAAACCACAATGAGCAGTTCTTC
CAWDSNHNEQFF
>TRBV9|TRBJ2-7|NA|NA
TGTGCCAGCAGCAGCTATCAGGGCCCCTACGAGCAGTACTTC
CASSSYQGPYEQYF
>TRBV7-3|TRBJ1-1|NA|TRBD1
TGTGCCAGCACAACAACCGGGACAGCGAACACTGAAGCTTTCTTT
CASTTTGTANTEAFF
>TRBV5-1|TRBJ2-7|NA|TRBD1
TGCGCCAGCACCACCACAGGGGGTAGCTACGAGCAGTACTTC
CASTTTGGSYEQYF
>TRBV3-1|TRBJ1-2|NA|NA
TGTGCCAGCCAGCAGGGAGACTATGGCTACACCTTC
CASQQGDYGYTF
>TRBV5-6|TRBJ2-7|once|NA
TGTGCCAGCGCGAGTAAGGGCAGGGAGGACTACGAGCAGTACTTC
CASASKGREDYEQYF
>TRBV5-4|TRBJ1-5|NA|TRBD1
TGTGCCAGCAGCCTGGACAGGGGAGTCGGTCAGCCCCAGCATTTT
CASSLDRGVGQPQHF